The sequence of this TCR beta chain was determined in a study of regulatory T cells in long-lasting Graves disease. To make TCR beta libraries, researchers used iRepertoire HTBI primers and Arm-PCR of CDR3 regions. TCRdb re-called the multiplex PCR reads through MiXCR, storing one row per CDR3 protein. Counted here are under 350,000 distinct CDR3 sequences, 20% to 25% occurring once; the ten biggest clones make up 56%. Study conclusions and caveats: Favored usage of TRBV28, TRBJ1-2 and TRBJ2-5 was recorded in persistent disease.

The V end was cut by 4 bases, the J end by 6 bases, with 13 bases between. This CDR3 is built from 13 residues. Germline V gives CDR1 SGHDT, CDR2 YYEEEE. Stated time point: persistent/refractory GD, antithyroid drugs over 5 years with positive TRAb. Extracted RNA from PBMCs served as the source of the TCR library. It was American Thyroid Association guidelines that determined Graves' disease diagnosis. This clonotype has at least ten counts. What it recognizes is unknown. V usage is TRBV5-6 and J usage is TRBJ1-2; D unresolved. The sequenced sample was peripheral blood mononuclear cells (PBMCs), obtained when the disease was refractory, from a patient treated with antithyroid drugs. This TCR was sampled from a female donor with Graves disease. The CDR3 nucleotides are TGTGCCAGCAGCCTGCTAGCCGATGATGGCTACACCTTC. Translating gives CASSLLADDGYTF.